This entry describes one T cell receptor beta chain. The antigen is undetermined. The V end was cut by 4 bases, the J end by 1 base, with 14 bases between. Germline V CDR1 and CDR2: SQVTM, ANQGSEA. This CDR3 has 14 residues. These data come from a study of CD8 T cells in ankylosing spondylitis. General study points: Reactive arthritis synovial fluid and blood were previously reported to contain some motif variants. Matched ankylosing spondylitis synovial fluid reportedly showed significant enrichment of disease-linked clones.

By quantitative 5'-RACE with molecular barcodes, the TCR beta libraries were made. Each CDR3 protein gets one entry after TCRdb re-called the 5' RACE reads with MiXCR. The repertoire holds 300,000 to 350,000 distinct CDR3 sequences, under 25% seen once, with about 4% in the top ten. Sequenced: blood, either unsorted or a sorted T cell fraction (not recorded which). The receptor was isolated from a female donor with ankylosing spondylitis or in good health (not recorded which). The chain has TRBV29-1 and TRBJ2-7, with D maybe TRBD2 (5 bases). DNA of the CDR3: TGCAGCGTTGCCCCGCGACTACGGTCCTACGAGCAGTACTTC. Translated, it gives CSVAPRLRSYEQYF.